Shown below are 29 T cell receptor beta chains from a single sample sequenced in a study of CD8 T cells in Susac syndrome. Reverse transcription used roughly 0.45 to 1 ug RNA and random hexamers. TCRdb fed the immunoSEQ multiplex PCR reads into MiXCR, producing one record per CDR3 protein. Found here are around 130,000 distinct CDR3 sequences, nearly 96% of them singletons; the top ten hold less than 0.15%. Sequences were obtained from CD4+ T cells from PBMCs. These TCRs come from a human donor with Susac syndrome.

This chain links TRBV4-2 with TRBJ1-2; 8 bases are shared with TRBD1. The germline V gene has CDR1 LGHNA and CDR2 YNFKEQ. With V trimmed by 1 base and J by 2 bases, 3 bases remained unmatched. CDR3 length: 15 residues. CDR3 residues: CASSQARTGNYGYTF. CDR3 sequence (DNA): TGTGCCAGCAGCCAAGCGAGGACAGGGAACTATGGCTACACCTTC.

With regard to this clonotype: Germline is not matched at one junction end, which may reflect a read error. The V gene is TRBV7-7, the J gene TRBJ1-1; TRBD1 is a possible D gene (5 bases). The CDR3 has 13 amino acids. From germline, CDR1 is SSHAT and CDR2 FNYEAQ (reference sequence). Here the CDR3 reads CASSRQRNTEAFF. In DNA, the CDR3 is TGTGCTAGCAGCAGACAGCGGAACACTGAAGCTTTCTTT. The full variable domain, rest sourced from reference TRBV7-7 and TRBJ1-1, is GAGVSQSPRYKVTKRGQDVTLRCDPISSHATLYWYQQALGQGPEFLTYFNYEAQPDKSGLPSDRFSAERPEGSISTLTIQRTEQRDSAMYRCASSRQRNTEAFFGQGTRLTVV.

V and J are TRBV18 and TRBJ1-2; no clear D. The CDR3 is made up of 14 amino acids. Trimming removed 3 bases from V and 4 bases from J, with 12 bases in between. Germline lookup yields CDR1 KGHSH and CDR2 LQKENI. The CDR3 region is CASSPPQGTYGYTF. The CDR3 nucleotides read TGTGCCAGCTCACCCCCTCAAGGAACCTATGGCTACACCTTC.

The gene calls are TRBV12-3 or TRBV12-4 and TRBJ1-5, with D tentatively TRBD1 (5 bases). This CDR3 region has 15 residues. Between the trimmed V and J ends, which lost 0 bases and 3 bases, there was a span of 9 bases. The CDR3: CASSLAGQVNQPQHF. The CDR3 DNA sequence: TGTGCCAGCAGTTTAGCGGGGCAGGTCAATCAGCCCCAGCATTTT.

The chain is built from TRBV14 and TRBJ1-1; D is uncertain. Trimming pared 6 bases from V and 2 bases from J, leaving 10 bases between. The germline V gene encodes CDR1 SGHDN and CDR2 FVKESK. The CDR3 sequence is 13 residues long. CDR3 sequence: CASSSHPNTEAFF. The DNA of the CDR3 is TGTGCCAGCAGTTCGCACCCCAACACTGAAGCTTTCTTT.

The chain uses TRBV20-1 and TRBJ1-5; D might be TRBD1 (6 bases). V lost 5 bases and J lost 1, with 15 bases in between. Per the germline V gene, CDR1 is DFQATT and CDR2 is SNEGSKA (reference sequence). This CDR3 comprises 15 residues. The chain's CDR3 is CSASPQGRSNQPQHF. CDR3 nucleotides: TGCAGTGCTTCCCCACAGGGTAGAAGCAATCAGCCCCAGCATTTT.

This rearrangement joins TRBV29-1 to TRBJ2-7, with 7 positions matching TRBD1. Germline V gene lookup returns CDR1 SQVTM and CDR2 ANQGSEA. The CDR3 is 13 amino acids. V shed 7 bases, J shed 6 bases, and the junction held 12 bases outside the gene matches. This CDR3 reads CSGRQGGEVEQYF. CDR3 DNA: TGCAGCGGTAGACAGGGCGGAGAGGTCGAGCAGTACTTC.

This chain uses TRBV20-1 with TRBJ1-2; D uncertain. The germline V gene has CDR1 DFQATT and CDR2 SNEGSKA (reference sequence). V lost 0 bases, J lost 8 bases, and 13 bases lay in between. The CDR3 runs 13 residues. CDR3 DNA: TGCAGTGCTAGAGATTTGACGGTTGGAGGCTACACCTTC. Translating it yields CSARDLTVGGYTF.

This chain uses TRBV25-1 with TRBJ2-3; 10 nucleotides line up with TRBD1. Trimming cost V 4 bases and J 4 bases; bases outside gene matches: 11. CDR1 and CDR2 (germline): MGHDK, SYGVNS. This CDR3 has 17 amino acids. For the CDR3, the DNA is TGTGCCAGCAGTGTCCGGGACAGGGGCGCTCTATCAGATACGCAGTATTTT. The encoded protein is CASSVRDRGALSDTQYF.

The chain employs TRBV20-1 and TRBJ2-1; tentative D call: TRBD2 (7 bases). Trimming removed 0 bases from V and 9 bases from J, with 21 bases in between. Germline CDR1 is DFQATT and CDR2 is SNEGSKA (reference sequence). The CDR3 sequence is 16 residues long. The DNA of the CDR3 is TGCAGTGCTAGAGATTGGGGGGGCGGGGGATACGGTGAGCAGTTCTTC. It specifies CSARDWGGGGYGEQFF.

A few counts support this clonotype. This chain uses TRBV6-1 with TRBJ2-7; TRBD2 might be the D (5 bases). Germline assignment: CDR1 MNHNS and CDR2 SASEGT. Trimming removed 7 bases at V and 6 bases at J, with 13 bases between. The CDR3 extends over 12 amino acids. The CDR3 reads CASTRGGFEQYF. DNA of the CDR3: TGTGCCAGCACCCGAGGCGGGTTCGAGCAGTACTTC.

The V and J genes are TRBV7-3 and TRBJ2-3, with D possibly matching TRBD1 (6 bases). From germline, CDR1 is SGHTA and CDR2 FQGTGA. There are 14 residues in the CDR3. Trimming pared 5 bases from V and 2 bases from J, leaving 11 bases between. CDR3 sequence: CASSPGQNTDTQYF. CDR3 nucleotides: TGTGCCAGCAGCCCAGGACAGAACACAGATACGCAGTATTTT.

The chain employs TRBV29-1 and TRBJ2-7, with 8 positions matching TRBD2. With 3 bases clipped from V and 2 bases from J, the junction kept 9 bases outside the gene matches. From germline, CDR1 is SQVTM and CDR2 ANQGSEA. The CDR3 is made up of 15 amino acids. In DNA, the CDR3 is TGCAGCGTTGATGACTCCGGGACTAGACCCTACGAGCAGTACTTC. Protein sequence: CSVDDSGTRPYEQYF.

The chain joins TRBV7-2 to TRBJ2-5; 10 bases map to TRBD1. The CDR3 has 16 amino acids. Germline CDR1 reads SGHTA; CDR2 reads FQGNSA. V was pared by 6 bases and J by 3 bases, with 10 bases of the junction left unmatched. The CDR3 loop is CASSYIRGTGEETQYF. The CDR3 nucleotides read TGTGCCAGCAGTTATATCCGGGGGACAGGGGAAGAGACCCAGTACTTC. The variable domain in full, completed from reference TRBV7-2 and TRBJ2-5, reads GAGVSQSPSNKVTEKGKDVELRCDPISGHTALYWYRQSLGQGLEFLIYFQGNSAPDKSGLPSDRFSAERTGGSVSTLTIQRTQQEDSAVYLCASSYIRGTGEETQYFGPGTRLLVL.

The chain has TRBV5-6 and TRBJ1-5; 8 bases are a match to TRBD1. CDR3 size: 16 residues. Trimming removed 2 bases from V and 4 bases from J; junction bases left unmatched: 8. CDR1 is SGHDT and CDR2 is YYEEEE in the germline V gene. The CDR3 region is CASSFIGQGENQPQHF. The CDR3 bases are TGTGCCAGCAGCTTCATAGGACAGGGAGAGAATCAGCCCCAGCATTTT.

The chain links TRBV12-3 or TRBV12-4 to TRBJ2-1, with 10 bases lining up with TRBD2. Trimming took 4 bases from V and 0 from J; bases not matched to a gene: 12. CDR3 length equals 19 residues. The CDR3 nucleotides read TGTGCCAGCAGTTCATACCAGACTAGCGGGCGACTCTCCTACAATGAGCAGTTCTTC. Translated, it gives CASSSYQTSGRLSYNEQFF.

The chain recombines TRBV12-3 or TRBV12-4 with TRBJ2-1; TRBD2 might be the D (8 bases). V gave up 5 bases and J gave up 7 bases, with 21 bases separating them. The CDR3 is made up of 16 amino acids. In DNA, the CDR3 is TGTGCCAGCAGTCCCTCCGGGAGGGGGCCGAAGAATGAGCAGTTCTTC. This translates into CASSPSGRGPKNEQFF.

CDR3 residues: CASSISSGRAYEQFF. The CDR3 nucleotides are TGTGCCAGTAGTATATCTAGCGGGAGGGCCTATGAGCAGTTCTTC. The rearrangement links TRBV19 to TRBJ2-1; 12 bases fit TRBD2. V was clipped by 2 bases and J by 8 bases; unmatched bases: 4. Germline CDR1 and CDR2: LNHDA and SQIVND (reference sequence). The CDR3 has 15 residues.

The chain has TRBV19 and TRBJ2-2, with 9 bases lining up with TRBD2. Germline assignment: CDR1 LNHDA and CDR2 SQIVND (reference sequence). The CDR3 runs to 15 residues. The V gene end was trimmed by 6 bases and the J gene end by 2 bases; junction bases not matched to a gene: 4. The CDR3 region is CASRGTSPNTGELFF. The CDR3 nucleotides read TGTGCCAGTAGGGGGACTAGCCCCAACACCGGGGAGCTGTTTTTT.

The chain is built from TRBV20-1 and TRBJ2-5; D is unresolved. The CDR3 sequence is 12 residues long. The germline CDR1 and CDR2 sequences are DFQATT and SNEGSKA (reference sequence). V was pared by 6 bases and J by 4 bases, with 12 bases between. Written as DNA, the CDR3 is TGCAGTGCGGAGAGTGTGAGAGAGACCCAGTACTTC. Translation gives CSAESVRETQYF.

V gene TRBV20-1 combines with J gene TRBJ2-7; 7 bases agree with TRBD2. Losses at the gene ends were 5 bases for V and 3 bases for J; bases not matched to a gene: 10. Germline CDR1 DFQATT, CDR2 SNEGSKA (reference sequence). This CDR3 is built from 14 residues. CDR3 nucleotide sequence: TGCAGTGCTCTCCGGGGGAGGGGCGACTACGAGCAGTACTTC. Its protein is CSALRGRGDYEQYF.

The chain recombines TRBV2 with TRBJ1-1; D remains ambiguous. This CDR3 region has 16 residues. The V gene's germline CDR1 is SNHLY and CDR2 FYNNEI. V lost 5 bases, J lost 1 base, and 17 bases lay in between. As DNA, the CDR3 is TGTGCCAGCAGTTTGCTAGGGTGGGCCCCGAACACTGAAGCTTTCTTT. Translating it yields CASSLLGWAPNTEAFF.

The chain joins TRBV11-2 to TRBJ2-3, with 7 bases fitting TRBD1. The junction had 6 bases not matched to a gene; V was cut back by 6 bases and J by 0 bases. This CDR3 has 15 residues. Germline V gene sequence: CDR1 SGHAT, CDR2 FQNNGV. For the CDR3, the DNA is TGTGCCAGCAGGAAGAGGGGGCCGAGCACAGATACGCAGTATTTT. Translation gives CASRKRGPSTDTQYF. The full variable domain, completed using reference TRBV11-2 and TRBJ2-3, is EAGVAQSPRYKIIEKRQSVAFWCNPISGHATLYWYQQILGQGPKLLIQFQNNGVVDDSQLPKDRFSAERLKGVDSTLKIQPAKLEDSAVYLCASRKRGPSTDTQYFGPGTRLTVL.

This chain connects TRBV27 to TRBJ2-1; 7 nucleotides align to TRBD1. V gave up 2 bases and J gave up 0 bases; unmatched junction bases: 1. CDR3 length: 15 residues. Germline assignment: CDR1 MNHEY and CDR2 SMNVEV (reference sequence). The CDR3 nucleotides read TGTGCCAGCAGTTTACAGGGGGACTCCTACAATGAGCAGTTCTTC. Translation: CASSLQGDSYNEQFF.

The chain uses TRBV6-5 and TRBJ2-1, with D perhaps TRBD2 (6 bases). The germline V gene encodes CDR1 MNHEY and CDR2 SVGAGI. The V end lost 5 bases, the J end lost 10 bases, and 15 bases lay between the germline ends. This CDR3 contains 13 residues. The CDR3 sequence: CASSKPQGGEQFF. The CDR3 DNA sequence: TGTGCCAGCAGTAAGCCCCAGGGAGGCGAGCAGTTCTTC.

J is TRBJ1-2 and V is TRBV20-1; no definite D call. V lost 3 bases to trimming and J lost 5 bases, with 13 bases between them. The germline V gene encodes CDR1 DFQATT and CDR2 SNEGSKA (reference sequence). The CDR3 runs 13 residues. This chain's CDR3 is CSASLTTSYGYTF. The CDR3 DNA reads TGCAGTGCTAGCCTGACAACGTCTTATGGCTACACCTTC.

This clonotype came up once. The rearrangement joins TRBV3-1 to TRBJ2-3; the match to TRBD2 covers 9 bases. Germline V gene sequence: CDR1 LGHDT, CDR2 YNNKEL (reference sequence). CDR3 size: 17 residues. V shed 2 bases, J shed 2 bases, and the junction held 8 bases outside the gene matches. In nucleotides, the CDR3 is TGTGCCAGCAGCCAACTAACGACTAGCGGTTACACAGATACGCAGTATTTT. Translation: CASSQLTTSGYTDTQYF.

V is TRBV6-5 and J is TRBJ2-2; tentatively, D is TRBD1 (6 bases). Germline CDR1 and CDR2: MNHEY and SVGAGI. V lost 6 bases and J 12 bases, leaving 14 bases between the germline ends. The CDR3 has 12 residues. The chain's CDR3 is CASSPGHLKLFF. In DNA form, the CDR3 reads TGTGCCAGCAGCCCGGGACACCTGAAGCTGTTTTTT.

This chain connects TRBV27 to TRBJ2-3; 14 nucleotides align to TRBD2. Germline V gene sequence: CDR1 MNHEY, CDR2 SMNVEV (reference sequence). The CDR3 is 15 amino acids. V trimming: 6 bases; J trimming: 6 bases; junction bases outside the gene matches: 5. The CDR3 sequence is CASSPGLAGVDTQYF. In DNA form, the CDR3 reads TGTGCCAGCAGCCCGGGACTAGCGGGAGTGGATACGCAGTATTTT.